The T cell receptor (beta chain) under discussion was sequenced for a study of shared clonotypes between healthy human individuals. Terminally differentiated effector memory CD45RA+ cells were excluded from the naive CD8 cells, which were CD45RO-negative and positively selected for CCR7. Comment on this clone: Its antigen is unknown.

For sorted subsets, 150 to 200 ng DNA per replicate equaled 30,000 or so T cell genomes. Here immunoSEQ multiplex PCR was the method, and the copy in TCRdb shows in-frame clones only, minus some. The table lists around 610,000 clones, about 96% of them singletons, with approximately 0.1% in the top ten. Trimming shortened V by 8 bases and J by 3 bases, and 13 bases separated the two germline ends. The germline CDR1 and CDR2 sequences are MNHEY and SMNVEV (reference sequence). CDR3 length: 13 amino acids. Study-level findings and limits: Among the subsets, naive ones generally showed larger estimated richness than memory ones. About 5% of naive CD4 clonotypes were shared across several donors.

The TCR was taken from a woman aged 25 to 45 in good health. The chain carries TRBV27 and TRBJ1-2; the D gene is possibly TRBD1 (5 bases). The sample was naive CD8+ T cells sorted from blood. For the CDR3, the DNA is TGTGCCAGCGGGACGGCGCTTGACTATGGCTACACCTTC. It is translated as CASGTALDYGYTF.